This T cell receptor (beta chain) was captured by sequencing in a study of yellow fever vaccine responses in identical twins. Points from the study as a whole: Reportedly, the response of twins' T cells to the vaccine seemed partly convergent, partly personalized.

This clonotype has more than one count but fewer than ten. Antigen unknown. TCRdb independently ran MiXCR on the RT-PCR reads; one entry per CDR3 protein. The sample consists of 4,500 to 7,000 distinct CDR3 sequences, approximately 65% of them appearing once. CDR1 PRHDT and CDR2 FYEKMQ come from the germline V gene (reference sequence). Trimming cost V 7 bases and J 5 bases, with 12 bases left between them. The CDR3 spans 12 residues. This sequence originates from a woman between 18 and 29 years old who received the yellow fever vaccine. The rearrangement links TRBV13 to TRBJ2-7; D remains unclear. Material: T cells from blood (PBMCs), unsorted or a sorted subset (not recorded which), obtained before or after yellow fever vaccination (not recorded which). This CDR3 is CASKTLLHEQYF. DNA of the CDR3: TGTGCCAGCAAGACCCTACTCCACGAGCAGTACTTC.